The present T cell receptor (beta chain) was sequenced within a study of blood T cell repertoires in COVID-19. TCRdb's table, derived via immunoSEQ multiplex PCR, lists solely in-frame clones and lacks some. The data show approximately 350,000 clones, 88% seen once. A Seattle source enrolled patients during active infection and followed them longitudinally. The CDR3 consists of 12 residues. Germline V gene sequence: CDR1 LNHDA, CDR2 SQIVND (reference sequence). J was trimmed by 4 bases and V by 9 bases; bases with no gene match: 4. The sequence came from a woman in her seventies with COVID-19, enrolled during active disease. V gene TRBV19 combines with J gene TRBJ1-2; 8 nucleotides align to TRBD1. The specimen sequenced was peripheral blood. CDR3 DNA sequence: TGTGCCAGCAGACAGGGGACCTATGGCTACACCTTC. It yields the protein CASRQGTYGYTF.